The 3 T cell receptor beta chains given below trace back to one sample, sequenced in a study of blood T cell repertoires in COVID-19. Only in-frame clones appear in the TCRdb table, and some are missing; sequencing was by immunoSEQ multiplex PCR. The sample carries roughly 100,000 clones, more than 85% recorded once. Material for sequencing was peripheral blood. The receptors were sampled from a man between 18 and 35 years old with acute or convalescent COVID-19.

This chain's CDR3 is CASRVTGGDYEQYF. DNA of the CDR3: TGCGCCAGCAGGGTCACAGGGGGCGACTACGAGCAGTACTTC. The gene calls are TRBV10-2 and TRBJ2-7; TRBD1 matches at 9 bases. Germline CDR1 and CDR2: WSHSY and SAAADI. The CDR3 has 14 residues. V was clipped by 6 bases and J by 3 bases; unmatched bases: 6.

The gene calls are TRBV2 and TRBJ2-3; perhaps TRBD2 as D (5 bases). V lost 1 base and J lost 2, with 7 bases in between. Germline CDR1 and CDR2: SNHLY and FYNNEI. The CDR3 covers 14 residues. The chain's CDR3 is CASSEVGVTDTQYF. The CDR3 DNA reads TGTGCCAGCAGTGAAGTCGGGGTCACAGATACGCAGTATTTT.

The rearrangement joins TRBV7-2 to TRBJ2-7, with TRBD1 as a possible D gene (5 bases). The germline CDR1 and CDR2 sequences are SGHTA and FQGNSA. Between the trimmed V and J ends, which lost 3 bases and 6 bases, there was a span of 12 bases. The CDR3 consists of 13 residues. The CDR3 sequence: CASSLSRAGEQYF. In nucleotides, the CDR3 is TGTGCCAGCAGCTTGAGCAGGGCCGGCGAGCAGTACTTC.